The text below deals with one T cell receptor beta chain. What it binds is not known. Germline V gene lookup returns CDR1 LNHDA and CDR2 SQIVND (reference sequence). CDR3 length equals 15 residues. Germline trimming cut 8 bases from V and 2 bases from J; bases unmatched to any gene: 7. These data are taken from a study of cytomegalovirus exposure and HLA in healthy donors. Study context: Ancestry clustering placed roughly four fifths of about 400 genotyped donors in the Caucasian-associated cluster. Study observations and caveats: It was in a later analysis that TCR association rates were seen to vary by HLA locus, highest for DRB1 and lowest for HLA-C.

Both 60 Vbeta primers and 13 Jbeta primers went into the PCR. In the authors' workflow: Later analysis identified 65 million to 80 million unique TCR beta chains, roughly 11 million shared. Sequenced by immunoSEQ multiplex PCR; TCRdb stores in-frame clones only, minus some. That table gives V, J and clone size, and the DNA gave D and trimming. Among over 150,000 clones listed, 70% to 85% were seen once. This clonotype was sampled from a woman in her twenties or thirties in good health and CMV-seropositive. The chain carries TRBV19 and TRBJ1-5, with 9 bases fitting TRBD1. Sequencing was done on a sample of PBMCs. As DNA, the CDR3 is TGTGCCAGTCTTGACAGGGGGGAAGGCAATCAGCCCCAGCATTTT. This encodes CASLDRGEGNQPQHF. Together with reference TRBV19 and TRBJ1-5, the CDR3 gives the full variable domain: DGGITQSPKYLFRKEGQNVTLSCEQNLNHDAMYWYRQDPGQGLRLIYYSQIVNDFQKGDIAEGYSVSREKKESFPLTVTSAQKNPTAFYLCASLDRGEGNQPQHFGDGTRLSIL.